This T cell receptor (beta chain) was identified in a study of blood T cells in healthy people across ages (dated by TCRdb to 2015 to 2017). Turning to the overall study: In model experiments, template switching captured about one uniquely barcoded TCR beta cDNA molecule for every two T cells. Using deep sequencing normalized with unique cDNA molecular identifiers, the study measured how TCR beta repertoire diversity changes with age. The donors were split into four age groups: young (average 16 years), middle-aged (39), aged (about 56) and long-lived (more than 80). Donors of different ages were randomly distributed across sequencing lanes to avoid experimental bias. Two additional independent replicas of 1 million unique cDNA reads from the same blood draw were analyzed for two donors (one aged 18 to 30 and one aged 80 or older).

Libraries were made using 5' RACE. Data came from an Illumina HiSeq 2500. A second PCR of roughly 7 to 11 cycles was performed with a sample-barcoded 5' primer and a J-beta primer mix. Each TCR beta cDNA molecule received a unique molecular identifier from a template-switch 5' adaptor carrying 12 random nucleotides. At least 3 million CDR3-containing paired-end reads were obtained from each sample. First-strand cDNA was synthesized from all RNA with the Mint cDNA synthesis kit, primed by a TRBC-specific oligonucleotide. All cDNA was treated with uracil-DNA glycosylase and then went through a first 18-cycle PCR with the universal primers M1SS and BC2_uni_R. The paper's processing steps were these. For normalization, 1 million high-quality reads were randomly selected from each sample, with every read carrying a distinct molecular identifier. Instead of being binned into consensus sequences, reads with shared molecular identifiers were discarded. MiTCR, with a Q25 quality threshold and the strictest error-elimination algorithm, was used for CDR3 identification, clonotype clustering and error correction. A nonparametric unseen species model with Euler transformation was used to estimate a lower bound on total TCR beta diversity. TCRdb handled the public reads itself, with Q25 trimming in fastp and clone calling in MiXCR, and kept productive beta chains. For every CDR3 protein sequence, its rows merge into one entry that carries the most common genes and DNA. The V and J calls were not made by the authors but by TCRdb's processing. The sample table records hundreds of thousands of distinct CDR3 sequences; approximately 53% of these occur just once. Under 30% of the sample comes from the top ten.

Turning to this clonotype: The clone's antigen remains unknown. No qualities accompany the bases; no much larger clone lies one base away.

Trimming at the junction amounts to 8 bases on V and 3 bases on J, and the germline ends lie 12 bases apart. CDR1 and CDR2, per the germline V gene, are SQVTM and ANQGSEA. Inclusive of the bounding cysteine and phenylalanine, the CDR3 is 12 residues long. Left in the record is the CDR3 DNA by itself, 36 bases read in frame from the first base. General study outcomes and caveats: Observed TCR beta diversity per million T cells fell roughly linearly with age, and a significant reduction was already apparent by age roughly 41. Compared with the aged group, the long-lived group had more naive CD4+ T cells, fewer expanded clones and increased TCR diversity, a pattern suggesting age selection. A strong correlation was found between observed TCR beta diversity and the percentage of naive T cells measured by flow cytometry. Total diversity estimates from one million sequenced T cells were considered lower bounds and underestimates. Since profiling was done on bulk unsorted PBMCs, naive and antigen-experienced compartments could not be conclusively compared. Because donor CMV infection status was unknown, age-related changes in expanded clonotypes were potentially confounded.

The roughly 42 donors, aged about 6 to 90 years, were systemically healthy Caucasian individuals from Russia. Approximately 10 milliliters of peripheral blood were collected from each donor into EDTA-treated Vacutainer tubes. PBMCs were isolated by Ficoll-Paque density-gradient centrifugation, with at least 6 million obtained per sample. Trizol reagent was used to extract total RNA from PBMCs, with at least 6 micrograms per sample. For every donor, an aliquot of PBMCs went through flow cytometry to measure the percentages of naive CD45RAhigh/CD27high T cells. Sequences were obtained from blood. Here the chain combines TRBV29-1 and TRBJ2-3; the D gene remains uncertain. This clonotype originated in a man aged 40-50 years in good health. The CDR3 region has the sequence CSMLEGTDTQYF. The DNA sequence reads TGCAGCATGCTCGAAGGTACAGATACGCAGTATTTT.